The TCR beta chain under discussion was sequenced for a study of blood T cells in healthy people across ages. For the second PCR, which ran for 7 to 11 cycles, a sample-barcoded 5' primer and a J-beta primer mix were used. TCRdb re-derived calls from the 5' RACE reads in MiXCR, one entry per CDR3 protein. The data hold 550,000 to 750,000 distinct CDR3 sequences, with more than 20% observed a single time. Isolation recovered at least 7 million PBMCs from every sample. The amount of total RNA extracted per sample was at least 6 micrograms. Worth noting for this clonotype: As yet, its antigen is unknown.

Study outcomes and limitations: There was a strong correlation between TCR beta diversity and naive T cell percentage. Both higher diversity and more naive CD4+ cells marked long-lived donors when set against aged donors.

J was trimmed by 11 bases and V by 5 bases; bases with no gene match: 5. In germline, CDR1 is DFQATT, CDR2 SNEGSKA (reference sequence). The CDR3 has 10 amino acids. The sequence was collected from a man in his sixties or seventies in good health. Sequenced input: blood. V gene TRBV20-1 combines with J gene TRBJ1-1; 7 positions agree with TRBD1. The CDR3 DNA reads TGCAGTGCTGACGGACAGGTGGCTTTCTTT. It codes for CSADGQVAFF.